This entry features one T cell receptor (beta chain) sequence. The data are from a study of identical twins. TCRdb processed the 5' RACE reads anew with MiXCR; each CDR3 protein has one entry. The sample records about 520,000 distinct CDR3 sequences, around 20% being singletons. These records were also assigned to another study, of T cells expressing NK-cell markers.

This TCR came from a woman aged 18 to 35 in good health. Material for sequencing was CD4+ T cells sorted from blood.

The chain's CDR3 is CASSSVGGANVLTF. The CDR3, as DNA: TGCGCCAGCAGCTCGGTAGGAGGGGCCAACGTCCTGACTTTC. The genes are TRBV5-1 and TRBJ2-6; D unresolved. With 3 bases removed from V and 4 bases from J, the gap between germline ends came to 8 bases. Germline CDR1 and CDR2: SGHRS and YFSETQ. CDR3 length: 14 amino acids.